The source of this T cell receptor (beta chain) is a study of cytomegalovirus exposure and HLA in healthy donors. The CDR3 is made up of 14 amino acids. Germline-derived CDR1 and CDR2 are SGHRS and YFSETQ. Trimming removed 4 bases from V and 1 base from J, with 12 bases in between. As concerns this clone: Antigen: not known.

It was with 60 Vbeta and 13 Jbeta primers that the PCR ran. Generated by immunoSEQ multiplex PCR, the TCRdb table keeps only in-frame clones and is missing some. Among over 150,000 clones listed, 84% were seen once. Overall study findings and caveats: It emerged from a later analysis that several of the most significant clusters appeared to be linked to common viral pathogens.

The chain combines TRBV5-1 with TRBJ2-7; D is possibly TRBD2 (5 bases). The clonotype comes from a girl aged 2-10 years in good health and CMV-seropositive. Sequencing was done on a sample of PBMCs. CDR3 sequence (DNA): TGCGCCAGCAGCGCGGGCCTCTCGTCCTACGAGCAGTACTTC. Residues: CASSAGLSSYEQYF. The full variable domain, its missing parts supplied by reference TRBV5-1 and TRBJ2-7, is KAGVTQTPRYLIKTRGQQVTLSCSPISGHRSVSWYQQTPGQGLQFLFEYFSETQRNKGNFPGRFSGRQFSNSRSEMNVSTLELGDSALYLCASSAGLSSYEQYFGPGTRLTVT.